The next 26 T cell receptor beta chains were all read from a single sample in a study. Libraries were prepared by immunoSEQ multiplex PCR; TCRdb keeps only in-frame clonotypes and omits some of them. This sample has approximately 70,000 clones, with about 93% found just once. Sequenced input: PBMCs. The receptors were sampled from a man aged 40-49 years with rheumatoid arthritis.

This chain uses TRBV2 with TRBJ1-2, with D unresolved. The CDR3 length is 14 residues. Germline assignment: CDR1 SNHLY and CDR2 FYNNEI. Trimming pared 3 bases from V and 5 bases from J, leaving 13 bases between. The CDR3 sequence is CASSDSLTSYGYTF. Here the CDR3 DNA reads TGTGCCAGCAGTGACAGCCTAACCTCGTATGGCTACACCTTC.

J is TRBJ2-4 and V is TRBV7-8, with 8 bases identical to TRBD1. V was pared by 6 bases and J by 0 bases, with 13 bases of the junction left unmatched. The CDR3 is 18 amino acids. CDR1 SGHVS and CDR2 FQNEAQ come from the germline V gene. The CDR3 bases are TGTGCCAGCAGTTTGGACAGGGTCCCCTCTATAGCCAAAAACATTCAGTACTTC. Protein: CASSLDRVPSIAKNIQYF.

The V gene is TRBV7-3, the J gene TRBJ2-1, with TRBD1 as a possible D gene (6 bases). Germline assignment: CDR1 SGHTA and CDR2 FQGTGA. The CDR3 has 13 amino acids. V lost 5 bases and J lost 3, with 8 bases in between. The CDR3 coding sequence is TGTGCCAGCAGCCCCAGGGGCTACAATGAGCAGTTCTTC. This encodes CASSPRGYNEQFF. Supplemented by reference TRBV7-3 and TRBJ2-1, the full variable domain reads GAGVSQTPSNKVTEKGKYVELRCDPISGHTALYWYRQSLGQGPEFLIYFQGTGAADDSGLPNDRFFAVRPEGSVSTLKIQRTERGDSAVYLCASSPRGYNEQFFGPGTRLTVL.

V gene TRBV3-1 (or the pseudogene TRBV3-2) combines with J gene TRBJ2-1; D is ambiguous. Germline CDR1 is LGHDT and CDR2 is YNNKEL (reference sequence). Trimming left V 2 bases short and J 2 bases short, with 16 bases between. This CDR3 contains 17 residues. This chain's CDR3 is CASSQWASAGTYNEQFF. The CDR3 region has the DNA TGTGCCAGCAGCCAATGGGCGAGCGCTGGGACCTACAATGAGCAGTTCTTC.

This clone has only one observation. The chain has TRBV7-2 and TRBJ2-1; D tentatively reads TRBD1 or TRBD2 (7 bases each). CDR1 and CDR2 from the germline V gene are SGHTA and FQGNSA. The V gene lost 1 base and the J gene lost 7 bases, with 23 bases spanning the gap. CDR3 size: 18 residues. CDR3 amino acids: CASSLVWVAGGLQNEQFF. Written as DNA, the CDR3 is TGTGCCAGCAGCTTAGTCTGGGTGGCAGGGGGACTACAGAATGAGCAGTTCTTC.

This clone showed up just once. CDR3 in DNA: TGTGCCAGCAGCTTGGCGGGACTAGCGGTACAAGAGACCCAGTACTTC. Translated: CASSLAGLAVQETQYF. The chain combines TRBV5-4 with TRBJ2-5; 11 nucleotides align to TRBD2. Germline V CDR1 and CDR2: SGHNT, YYREEE (reference sequence). Trimming removed 0 bases from V and 2 bases from J; junction bases left unmatched: 3. The CDR3 consists of 16 residues.

The chain uses TRBV5-1 and TRBJ1-1; possibly TRBD1 for D (6 bases). This CDR3 spans 13 amino acids. V was clipped by 0 bases and J by 5 bases, with 8 bases between them. Per the germline V gene, CDR1 is SGHRS and CDR2 is YFSETQ. The CDR3 loop is CASSLGGGTEAFF. CDR3 DNA sequence: TGCGCCAGCAGCTTGGGAGGGGGGACTGAAGCTTTCTTT.

The rearrangement uses TRBV6-5 and TRBJ2-7; D gene unclear. V was cut by 2 bases and J by 4 bases, with 12 bases left in between. Germline CDR1 reads MNHEY; CDR2 reads SVGAGI. The CDR3 runs 14 residues. The CDR3 sequence is CASSYEATNYEQYF. The CDR3 coding sequence is TGTGCCAGCAGTTACGAGGCGACGAATTACGAGCAGTACTTC.

The count of this clone is one. The V gene is TRBV6-5, the J gene TRBJ2-7; 8 bases fit TRBD2. This CDR3 region has 15 residues. CDR1 and CDR2 (germline): MNHEY, SVGAGI. The V segment lost 6 bases and the J segment 2 bases; nucleotides outside the gene matches: 9. CDR3 nucleotides: TGTGCCAGCAGCCGCGGACTAGCAGGACCCTACGAGCAGTACTTC. Encoded protein: CASSRGLAGPYEQYF.

V gene TRBV6-5 combines with J gene TRBJ2-1; either TRBD1 or TRBD2 may fit D (5 bases each). Per germline, CDR1 MNHEY and CDR2 SVGAGI. The CDR3 extends over 15 amino acids. Deletions cut 10 bases from V and 0 bases from J, with 16 bases between. CDR3 DNA: TGTGCCACCGAGAGGGGAACCAGCTCCTACAATGAGCAGTTCTTC. This gives the protein CATERGTSSYNEQFF.

The chain recombines TRBV5-1 with TRBJ2-7, with D perhaps TRBD1 (5 bases). The CDR3 spans 14 residues. The germline CDR1 and CDR2 sequences are SGHRS and YFSETQ. Trimming cost V 2 bases and J 5 bases, with 14 bases left between them. CDR3: CASSFSTVADEQYF. The CDR3 coding sequence is TGCGCCAGCAGCTTTTCGACAGTTGCCGACGAGCAGTACTTC.

The chain is built from TRBV6-5 and TRBJ2-7; tentative D call: TRBD1 (5 bases). Trimming removed 6 bases at V and 2 bases at J, with 14 bases between. CDR1 and CDR2 (germline): MNHEY, SVGAGI. This CDR3 has 14 residues. DNA for the CDR3: TGTGCCAGCAGAAATAACAGGCGCCCCTACGAGCAGTACTTC. Protein product: CASRNNRRPYEQYF.

This chain connects TRBV7-9 to TRBJ2-2; D tentatively fits TRBD1 or TRBD2 (5 bases each). In germline, CDR1 is SEHNR, CDR2 FQNEAQ (reference sequence). There are 17 residues in the CDR3. The V end was cut by 5 bases, the J end by 0 bases, with 16 bases between. CDR3 residues: CASSPPPGLSNTGELFF. The CDR3 DNA follows: TGTGCCAGCAGCCCTCCCCCGGGGCTCTCGAACACCGGGGAGCTGTTTTTT. The full variable domain, rest sourced from reference TRBV7-9 and TRBJ2-2, is DTGVSQNPRHKITKRGQNVTFRCDPISEHNRLYWYRQTLGQGPEFLTYFQNEAQLEKSRLLSDRFSAERPKGSFSTLEIQRTEQGDSAMYLCASSPPPGLSNTGELFFGEGSRLTVL.

DNA for the CDR3: TGTGCCAGCACCGCGGACAGGGAAAATGAGCAGTTCTTC. Translation: CASTADRENEQFF. This chain connects TRBV2 to TRBJ2-1, with 8 bases fitting TRBD1. V lost 7 bases, J lost 7 bases, and 6 bases stayed unmatched. The CDR3 contains 13 residues. The germline V gene has CDR1 SNHLY and CDR2 FYNNEI.

V usage is TRBV9 and J usage is TRBJ2-2; either TRBD1 or TRBD2 may supply D (5 bases each). Germline CDR1 is SGDLS and CDR2 is YYNGEE. The CDR3 runs 15 residues. V lost 2 bases to trimming and J lost 6 bases, with 14 bases between them. The DNA for the CDR3 is TGTGCCAGCAGCGTGCCGGGACCGCGAGCCGGGGAGCTGTTTTTT. Translated: CASSVPGPRAGELFF.

The rearrangement uses TRBV29-1 and TRBJ1-1; tentatively, D is TRBD1 (5 bases). CDR3 length: 14 residues. Per the germline V gene, CDR1 is SQVTM and CDR2 is ANQGSEA. The V end lost 3 bases, the J end lost 6 bases, and 17 bases lay between the germline ends. The CDR3 reads CSVDSRQGVAEAFF. CDR3 bases: TGCAGCGTTGATAGCAGGCAGGGCGTCGCTGAAGCTTTCTTT.

The chain recombines TRBV30 with TRBJ1-2; D is unclear. V shed 0 bases and J shed 8 bases, with 13 bases lying between them. Germline lookup yields CDR1 GTSNPN and CDR2 SVGIG (reference sequence). The CDR3 is 13 amino acids. The CDR3 nucleotides are TGTGCCTGGAGTGTCCGGGGTCTTAGCGGCTACACCTTC. Residues: CAWSVRGLSGYTF.

J is TRBJ1-6 and V is TRBV7-2, with TRBD1 matching over 10 bases. This CDR3 has 19 amino acids. Trimming cost V 3 bases and J 10 bases; bases outside gene matches: 18. CDR1 and CDR2 (germline): SGHTA, FQGNSA. The CDR3 loop reads CASSFQNPRTGGIGSPLHF. CDR3 nucleotide sequence: TGTGCCAGCAGCTTCCAAAATCCACGGACAGGGGGGATAGGATCACCCCTCCACTTT.

This chain connects TRBV7-2 to TRBJ2-6; tentatively, D is TRBD1 (5 bases). Germline CDR1 SGHTA, CDR2 FQGNSA. The CDR3 has 17 amino acids. V was cut by 5 bases and J by 2 bases, with 16 bases left in between. The CDR3 DNA sequence: TGTGCCAGCAGCCCCGTGCACAGGCCGACTGGGGCCAACGTCCTGACTTTC. Protein: CASSPVHRPTGANVLTF.

The J gene is TRBJ1-1, the V gene TRBV29-1; a weak D match, TRBD1 (5 bases). The germline CDR1 and CDR2 sequences are SQVTM and ANQGSEA. The CDR3 spans 11 residues. CDR3 coding DNA: TGCGGACAATACGTGAACACTGAAGCTTTCTTT. Translating gives CGQYVNTEAFF.

This clone occurred once. The V and J genes are TRBV25-1 and TRBJ2-3; D may be TRBD1 (6 bases). V gave up 8 bases and J gave up 4 bases, with 19 bases separating them. Germline lookup yields CDR1 MGHDK and CDR2 SYGVNS. This CDR3 spans 15 amino acids. The CDR3 DNA sequence: TGTGCCAGCTCCGCCTCGAGACAGGTAGCAGATACGCAGTATTTT. Residues: CASSASRQVADTQYF.

This clone was picked up one time. J is TRBJ2-1 and V is TRBV5-1, with D perhaps assigned TRBD1 or TRBD2 (6 bases each). The CDR3 loop spans 14 amino acids. From germline, CDR1 is SGHRS and CDR2 YFSETQ. Trimming took 0 bases from V and 7 from J, leaving 11 bases between them. The CDR3 protein is CASSLEGGGNEQFF. In nucleotides, the CDR3 is TGCGCCAGCAGCTTGGAGGGGGGCGGGAATGAGCAGTTCTTC.

This chain uses TRBV6-5 with TRBJ1-1; D is uncertain. Trimming cost V 2 bases and J 5 bases, with 9 bases left between them. The CDR3 contains 13 residues. In germline, CDR1 is MNHEY, CDR2 SVGAGI. The DNA of the CDR3 is TGTGCCAGCAGTTACCTGAAAGGGACTGAAGCTTTCTTT. This gives the protein CASSYLKGTEAFF.

This rearrangement joins TRBV7-3 to TRBJ2-5; D gene ambiguous. The CDR3 runs 13 residues. CDR1 and CDR2 from the germline V gene are SGHTA and FQGTGA. V was clipped by 2 bases and J by 2 bases, with 6 bases between them. CDR3 sequence reads: CASSLLPQETQYF. As DNA, the CDR3 is TGTGCCAGCAGCTTACTACCGCAAGAGACCCAGTACTTC.

The rearrangement joins TRBV27 to TRBJ2-1; 7 nucleotides agree with TRBD2. J lost 8 bases, V lost 5 bases, and 6 bases had no gene match. This CDR3 region has 13 residues. The germline V gene has CDR1 MNHEY and CDR2 SMNVEV (reference sequence). Written as DNA, the CDR3 is TGTGCCAGCAGTCCTCCGGGACTATATGAGCAGTTCTTC. Amino acids: CASSPPGLYEQFF.

This rearrangement joins TRBV2 to TRBJ2-7, with TRBD2 matching 12 bases. CDR3 size: 15 residues. V shed 5 bases and J 7 bases; nucleotides not matched to a gene: 9. From germline, CDR1 is SNHLY and CDR2 FYNNEI. This CDR3 reads CASSSYPSGGDEQYF. DNA for the CDR3: TGTGCCAGCAGTTCTTACCCTAGCGGGGGGGATGAGCAGTACTTC.